Sequencing of this T cell receptor (beta chain) was carried out in a study of blood T cell repertoires in COVID-19. Overall study context: Samples taken during acute and convalescent COVID-19 were collected in the United States, Italy and Spain. Sample material is recorded as cDNA or gDNA derived from T cells, B-cell-depleted T cells, or PBMCs.

Per germline, CDR1 SGHTA and CDR2 FQGTGA. V lost 4 bases and J lost 1, with 7 bases in between. The CDR3 runs to 14 residues. In the original analysis: Nucleated cell counts were estimated from reference gene primer amplification. Some clones are missing from TCRdb's copy, which holds only in-frame ones; the method was immunoSEQ multiplex PCR. Clonal size and the V and J genes are those of that table, whereas D and trimming came from the DNA. The sample consists of 110,000 to 150,000 clones, 80% to 90% of them appearing once. This receptor was identified in a woman aged 50 to 60 with acute or convalescent COVID-19. Sequences were obtained from peripheral blood. The rearrangement joins TRBV7-3 to TRBJ2-2; no firm D call. The CDR3 DNA follows: TGTGCCAGCAGCTCGACGGGGAACACCGGGGAGCTGTTTTTT. This gives the protein CASSSTGNTGELFF.